This TCR beta chain derives from a study of Ad26.COV2.S vaccination and SARS-CoV-2 variants. Turning to the study itself: Ad26.COV2.S shots went into the muscle once or twice, 56 days apart.

Described treatment: some 20 received Ad26.COV2.S at low or high dose, single or two shots; roughly five received placebo; per-sample allocation not given. Following the first vaccine or placebo injection, samples were taken on day 63. Vaccination used an Ad26 vector expressing Wuhan-strain SARS-CoV-2 spike. Using immunoSEQ multiplex PCR, the repertoire was profiled, and TCRdb retains in-frame clones only, with some absent. This sample carries 250,000 to 300,000 clones, about 87% of them seen once, and the ten largest clones take about 3.5%. V lost 2 bases and J lost 1, with 14 bases in between. The length of the CDR3 is 15 residues. Germline V CDR1 and CDR2: GTSNPN, SVGIG (reference sequence).

Specimen: peripheral blood, collected in a trial of Ad26.COV2.S vaccine versus placebo. The sequence was obtained from a person between 18 and 65 years old who received the Ad26.COV2.S COVID-19 vaccine or a placebo. The V gene is TRBV30, the J gene TRBJ2-5; D is perhaps TRBD1 (6 bases). CDR3 in DNA: TGTGCCTGGAGTCGAGGGACAACCTTCCAAGAGACCCAGTACTTC. Protein sequence: CAWSRGTTFQETQYF.